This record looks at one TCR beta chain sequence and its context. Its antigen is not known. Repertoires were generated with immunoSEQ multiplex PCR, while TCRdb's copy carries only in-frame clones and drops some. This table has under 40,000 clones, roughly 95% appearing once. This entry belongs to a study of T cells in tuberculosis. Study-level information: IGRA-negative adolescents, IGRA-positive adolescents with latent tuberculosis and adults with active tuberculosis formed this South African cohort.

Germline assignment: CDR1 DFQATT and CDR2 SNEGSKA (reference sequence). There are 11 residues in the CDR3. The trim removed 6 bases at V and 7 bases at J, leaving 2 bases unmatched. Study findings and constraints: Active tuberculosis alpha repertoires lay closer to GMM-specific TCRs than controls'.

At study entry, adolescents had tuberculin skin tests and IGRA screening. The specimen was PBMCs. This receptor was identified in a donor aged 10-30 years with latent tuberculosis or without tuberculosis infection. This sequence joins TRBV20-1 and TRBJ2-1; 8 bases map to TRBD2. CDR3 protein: CSAGLENEQFF. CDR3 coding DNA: TGCAGTGCGGGACTAGAGAATGAGCAGTTCTTC.